The 5 T cell receptor beta chains reported below all come from one sample, sequenced in a study of blood T cell repertoires in COVID-19. Data came from immunoSEQ multiplex PCR; TCRdb stores just in-frame clones and leaves some out. The sample lists fewer than 110,000 clones, just over 85% occurring once. What was sequenced was peripheral blood. These receptor sequences come from a human donor in a cohort sampled during active COVID-19.

The chain is built from TRBV5-1 and TRBJ2-1; D possibly corresponds to TRBD2 (6 bases). There are 15 residues in the CDR3. V lost 4 bases, J lost 0 bases, and 11 bases lay in between. Germline assignment: CDR1 SGHRS and CDR2 YFSETQ. As DNA, the CDR3 is TGCGCCAGCAGCCCCGTCGGGAGCTCCTACAATGAGCAGTTCTTC. This encodes CASSPVGSSYNEQFF.

This chain links TRBV6-2 or TRBV6-3 with TRBJ2-7, with 11 bases lining up with TRBD2. Germline CDR1 is MNHEY and CDR2 is SVGEGT. The junction had 2 bases not matched to a gene; V was cut back by 5 bases and J by 2 bases. The CDR3 totals 14 residues. CDR3 loop: CASSRTSGPYEQYF. The CDR3, as DNA: TGTGCCAGCAGTCGGACTAGCGGGCCCTACGAGCAGTACTTC.

This rearrangement joins TRBV14 to TRBJ1-1; TRBD1 matches at 7 bases. The length of the CDR3 is 14 residues. The V gene's germline CDR1 is SGHDN and CDR2 FVKESK. J was trimmed by 4 bases and V by 4 bases; bases with no gene match: 6. CDR3 DNA: TGTGCCAGCAGCCCGAACAGGGGAGGCACTGAAGCTTTCTTT. Its protein is CASSPNRGGTEAFF.

The chain carries TRBV5-1 and TRBJ1-3; 9 bases fit TRBD1. The V gene's germline CDR1 is SGHRS and CDR2 YFSETQ. V was clipped by 4 bases and J by 5 bases; unmatched bases: 7. The CDR3 is made up of 15 amino acids. CDR3 residues: CASSPGTGFRNTIYF. The DNA for the CDR3 is TGCGCCAGCAGCCCCGGGACAGGGTTTAGAAACACCATATATTTT.

The rearrangement uses TRBV6-5 and TRBJ1-6; D ambiguous. The CDR3 sequence is 16 residues long. Trimming shortened V by 2 bases and J by 0 bases, and 8 bases separated the two germline ends. Germline V lookup: CDR1 MNHEY, CDR2 SVGAGI. CDR3 DNA sequence: TGTGCCAGCAGTTACGAGGGAAGCTCCTATAATTCACCCCTCCACTTT. Translation gives CASSYEGSSYNSPLHF.